This T cell receptor (beta chain) is from a study of blood T cells in healthy people across ages. Regarding the study as a whole: More naive CD4+ cells and higher diversity marked long-lived donors relative to aged donors. Strong correlation was found linking TCR beta diversity to naive T cell percentage.

Germline CDR1 is SGHTA and CDR2 is FQGNSA. J lost 2 bases, V lost 3 bases, and 5 bases had no gene match. This CDR3 spans 15 amino acids. The authors ran a second PCR of about 6 to 11 cycles using a sample-barcoded 5' primer and a J-beta primer mix. Each cDNA was tagged by a template-switch adaptor containing 12 random nucleotides. In TCRdb, the 5' RACE reads were re-called with MiXCR into one record per CDR3 protein. The data contain more than 800,000 distinct CDR3 sequences, 35% to 50% of them singletons. About this clonotype itself: The target antigen is unknown.

Material: blood. V usage is TRBV7-2 and J usage is TRBJ2-7, with 9 nucleotides matching TRBD2. This clonotype was sampled from a woman aged 55-69 years in good health. CDR3 protein: CASSLVAGAPYEQYF. The CDR3 DNA is TGTGCCAGCAGCTTGGTAGCGGGAGCCCCCTACGAGCAGTACTTC.